This T cell receptor beta chain was observed in a study of blood T cell repertoires in COVID-19. Germline assignment: CDR1 GTSNPN and CDR2 SVGIG (reference sequence). The V gene end was trimmed by 3 bases and the J gene end by 5 bases; junction bases not matched to a gene: 11. The CDR3 covers 15 residues. Profiled with immunoSEQ multiplex PCR; TCRdb holds only in-frame clones, not every one. Of 250,000 or so clones listed, roughly 88% are singletons. The receptor was derived from a woman aged 25 to 45 with active or convalescent COVID-19. The chain recombines TRBV30 with TRBJ2-7; 9 bases are a match to TRBD1. The specimen sequenced was peripheral blood. CDR3: CAWSVGTGQAHEQYF. The CDR3 nucleotides are TGTGCCTGGAGCGTAGGGACAGGGCAGGCCCACGAGCAGTACTTC. Looking up the rest from reference TRBV30 and TRBJ2-7 gives the full variable domain: SQTIHQWPATLVQPVGSPLSLECTVEGTSNPNLYWYRQAAGRGLQLLFYSVGIGQISSEVPQNLSASRPQDRQFILSSKKLLLSDSGFYLCAWSVGTGQAHEQYFGPGTRLTVT.